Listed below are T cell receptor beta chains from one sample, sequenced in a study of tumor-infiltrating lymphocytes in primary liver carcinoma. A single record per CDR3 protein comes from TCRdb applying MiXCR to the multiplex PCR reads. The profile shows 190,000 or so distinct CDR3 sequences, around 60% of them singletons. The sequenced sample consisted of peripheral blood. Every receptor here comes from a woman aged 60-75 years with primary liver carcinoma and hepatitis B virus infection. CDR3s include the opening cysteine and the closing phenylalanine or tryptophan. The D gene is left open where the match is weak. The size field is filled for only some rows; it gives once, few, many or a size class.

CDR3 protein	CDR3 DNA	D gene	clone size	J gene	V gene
CASSLTDRAKNIQYF	TGTGCCAGCAGTTTAACGGACAGAGCCAAAAACATTCAGTACTTC	.	few	TRBJ2-4	TRBV28
CASSYSPEISEGYTF	TGTGCCAGCAGTTACTCGCCGGAGATTTCGGAAGGCTACACCTTC	.	many	TRBJ1-2	TRBV6-2/TRBV6-3
CASSLPTGKLFF	TGTGCCAGCAGTTTACCGACCGGAAAACTGTTTTTT	.	many	TRBJ1-4	TRBV12-3/TRBV12-4
CGSSLIQGCTEAFF	TGTGGCAGCAGCTTAATACAGGGGTGCACTGAAGCTTTCTTT	TRBD1	.	TRBJ1-1	TRBV11-2
CASSSRRDYEQYF	TGTGCCAGCAGTTCCCGGAGAGACTACGAGCAGTACTTC	.	once	TRBJ2-7	TRBV11-2
CASSLRSTGGGETQYF	TGTGCCAGCAGCTTGAGATCCACAGGGGGAGGAGAGACCCAGTACTTC	TRBD1	few	TRBJ2-5	TRBV28
CVSSLDVGTSGSTDTQYF	TGTGTCAGCAGCTTAGATGTCGGGACTAGCGGTAGCACAGATACGCAGTATTTT	TRBD2	.	TRBJ2-3	TRBV11-2
CASSPRHLSGHTF	TGTGCCAGCAGCCCTCGACATCTGAGTGGCCACACCTTC	.	.	TRBJ1-2	TRBV11-2
CATRAGSYEQYF	TGTGCCACCCGCGCCGGATCCTACGAGCAGTACTTC	.	many	TRBJ2-7	TRBV6-5
CASSRPGNTDTPYF	TGTGCCAGCAGCCGCCCGGGGAACACAGATACACCGTATTTT	.	once	TRBJ2-3	TRBV14
CAGSLLSSSYEQYF	TGCGCCGGCAGCTTGCTCAGCAGCTCCTACGAGCAGTACTTC	.	.	TRBJ2-7	TRBV5-1
CASSLERAGETQYF	TGCGCCAGCAGCTTGGAGAGGGCGGGTGAGACCCAGTACTTC	.	.	TRBJ2-5	TRBV5-1
CASSESGQAYQPQHF	TGCGCCAGCAGTGAGTCGGGACAGGCCTATCAGCCCCAGCATTTT	TRBD1	.	TRBJ1-5	TRBV10-2
CASMGGGKEVEAQYF	TGTGCCAGCATGGGTGGCGGGAAGGAGGTAGAGGCCCAGTACTTC	.	.	TRBJ2-5	TRBV6-5
CATRLAGGADTQYF	TGTGCCACCCGACTAGCGGGAGGGGCAGATACGCAGTATTTT	TRBD2	.	TRBJ2-3	TRBV25-1
CASSMGTDTQYF	TGTGCCAGCAGCATGGGGACAGATACGCAGTATTTT	.	.	TRBJ2-3	TRBV5-6
CAGSHQVSSTDTQYF	TGTGCCGGCAGCCATCAGGTTTCTAGCACAGATACGCAGTATTTT	.	.	TRBJ2-3	TRBV14
CASSYGDWNTEAFF	TGTGCCAGCAGTTACGGGGACTGGAACACTGAAGCTTTCTTT	.	many	TRBJ1-1	TRBV6-6
CASSLTAEQETQYF	TGTGCCAGCAGCTTAACCGCAGAACAAGAGACCCAGTACTTC	.	medium-sized	TRBJ2-5	TRBV11-2
CAISDPGGDNSPLHF	TGTGCCATCAGTGACCCAGGGGGAGATAATTCGCCCCTCCACTTT	TRBD1	.	TRBJ1-6	TRBV10-3
CAGSSINRGRLGYGYTF	TGTGCCGGCAGTTCCATAAACAGGGGGCGCCTCGGCTATGGCTACACCTTC	TRBD1	.	TRBJ1-2	TRBV11-2
CASRGQGTGQPQHF	TGTGCCAGCAGGGGTCAGGGCACGGGACAGCCCCAGCATTTT	.	many	TRBJ1-5	TRBV6-1
CSVEWQGAGEQYF	TGCAGCGTTGAGTGGCAGGGGGCCGGCGAGCAGTACTTC	TRBD1	many	TRBJ2-7	TRBV29-1
CASSEISGHSNQPQYF	TGTGCCAGCAGTGAAATATCTGGGCATAGCAATCAGCCTCAGTATTTT	.	.	TRBJ2-3	TRBV6-1
CASSHPSTVWAQRSYNEQLF	TGTGCCAGCAGCCACCCCTCCACCGTCTGGGCTCAGAGGTCCTACAATGAGCAGCTCTTC	.	.	TRBJ2-1	TRBV11-2
CASSYPISNQPQHF	TGTGCCAGCAGTTACCCTATTAGCAATCAGCCCCAGCATTTT	.	.	TRBJ1-5	TRBV6-6
CASTRESIPYEQYF	TGTGCCAGCACGCGGGAGAGTATCCCCTACGAGCAGTACTTC	TRBD2	many	TRBJ2-7	TRBV6-2/TRBV6-3
CASSYISGGETQYF	TGTGCCAGCAGTTACATCTCAGGAGGGGAGACCCAGTACTTC	.	few	TRBJ2-5	TRBV6-5
CASSLDLTGGGDEQFF	TGTGCCAGCAGCTTAGATCTGACGGGTGGGGGCGATGAGCAGTTCTTC	.	large	TRBJ2-1	TRBV11-2